One sample yielded the 7 T cell receptor beta chains listed below, sequenced in a study of cytomegalovirus exposure and HLA in healthy donors (dated by TCRdb to the late 2010s). To prepare the library, the immunoSEQ multiplex PCR assay was applied. Sourced from immuneACCESS, this table was stored by TCRdb with only in-frame sequences that have V and J called. A share of the clones is absent; for the studies checked, an unresolved V gene accounts for under half, and the remainder has no known explanation. The sample has around 140,000 clones on record, 94% of them singletons. The top ten hold 1.5% to 2% of the sample. The sequenced material came from PBMCs. The receptors were gathered from a man younger than 30 in good health and CMV-seropositive.

V gene TRBV7-2 combines with J gene TRBJ2-3; 7 bases agree with TRBD2. This CDR3 has 14 residues. V shed 0 bases and J 9 bases; nucleotides not matched to a gene: 6. Germline V gene lookup returns CDR1 SGHTA and CDR2 FQGNSA. CDR3 amino acids: CASSLAGGPRTQYF. The CDR3 nucleotides read TGTGCCAGCAGCTTAGCGGGAGGGCCTCGGACGCAGTATTTT.

The V gene is TRBV10-3, the J gene TRBJ2-5; TRBD1 is a possible D gene (5 bases). In germline, CDR1 is ENHRY, CDR2 SYGVKD. The ends were cut back, 7 bases at V and 3 bases at J, with 12 bases in the middle. This CDR3 is 13 amino acids long. Here the CDR3 reads CAIKGAEKETQYF. Written as DNA, the CDR3 is TGTGCCATCAAAGGGGCGGAGAAAGAGACCCAGTACTTC.

The CDR3 sequence is CASSDRGGANYGYTF. As DNA, the CDR3 is TGTGCCAGCAGTGATAGAGGCGGAGCTAACTATGGCTACACCTTC. The J gene is TRBJ1-2, the V gene TRBV2; D uncertain. Germline V gene sequence: CDR1 SNHLY, CDR2 FYNNEI. The CDR3 runs 15 residues. Trimming removed 3 bases from V and 0 bases from J, with 11 bases in between.

The chain links TRBV7-8 to TRBJ2-7; D might be TRBD1 (6 bases). The V and J ends lost 5 bases and 3 bases respectively, with 14 bases between them. The germline gives CDR1 SGHVS, CDR2 FQNEAQ. The CDR3 is made up of 14 amino acids. The DNA for the CDR3 is TGTGCCAGCAGCCCGAAAGGACAGTTCTACGAGCAGTACTTC. The encoded protein is CASSPKGQFYEQYF.

This rearrangement joins TRBV7-9 to TRBJ1-4; possibly TRBD1 for D (5 bases). The germline V gene has CDR1 SEHNR and CDR2 FQNEAQ (reference sequence). The V and J ends lost 11 bases and 0 bases respectively, with 7 bases between them. This CDR3 is built from 12 residues. CDR3 DNA sequence: TGTGCCCACAGGCCAACTAATGAAAAACTGTTTTTT. Its protein product is CAHRPTNEKLFF.

The V gene is TRBV27, the J gene TRBJ2-2, with 9 nucleotides matching TRBD2. Germline V gives CDR1 MNHEY, CDR2 SMNVEV (reference sequence). Trimming took 5 bases from V and 3 from J; bases not matched to a gene: 7. The CDR3 length is 16 residues. The chain's CDR3 is CASSLGLATYTGELFF. CDR3 DNA sequence: TGTGCCAGCAGTCTCGGACTAGCGACCTACACCGGGGAGCTGTTTTTT.

The chain recombines TRBV6-4 with TRBJ1-3; D possibly corresponds to TRBD1 (5 bases). Germline V gene data show CDR1 as MRHNA and CDR2 as SNTAGT. The CDR3 contains 13 residues. Between the trimmed V and J ends, which lost 7 bases and 4 bases, there was a span of 11 bases. The CDR3 sequence is CASMGGDGNTIYF. CDR3 nucleotides: TGTGCCAGCATGGGAGGGGACGGAAACACCATATATTTT.